This entry is about one T cell receptor beta chain. Per the authors' pipeline: For nucleated cells, counts were estimated from reference gene primer amplification. Generated by immunoSEQ multiplex PCR, the TCRdb table keeps only in-frame clones and is missing some. V and J calls and clone size are as listed in that table; D and trimming were resolved from the DNA. The table includes 450,000 to 500,000 clones, over 75% detected once. This CDR3 spans 16 amino acids. J lost 1 base, V lost 7 bases, and 8 bases had no gene match. In germline, CDR1 is MDHEN, CDR2 SYDVKM. The data are from a study of blood T cell repertoires in COVID-19. Study summary: Some COVID-19 samples were acute and others convalescent; all came from the United States, Italy and Spain. The cDNA or gDNA used as material had been derived from T cells, B-cell-depleted T cells, or PBMCs.

V gene TRBV28 combines with J gene TRBJ2-2; TRBD2 matches at 8 bases. The origin of this receptor is a human donor in a cohort sampled during active COVID-19. The sample consisted of peripheral blood. CDR3 amino acids: CASTSGGRQNTGELFF. CDR3 bases: TGTGCCAGCACCTCGGGGGGGCGTCAGAACACCGGGGAGCTGTTTTTT.